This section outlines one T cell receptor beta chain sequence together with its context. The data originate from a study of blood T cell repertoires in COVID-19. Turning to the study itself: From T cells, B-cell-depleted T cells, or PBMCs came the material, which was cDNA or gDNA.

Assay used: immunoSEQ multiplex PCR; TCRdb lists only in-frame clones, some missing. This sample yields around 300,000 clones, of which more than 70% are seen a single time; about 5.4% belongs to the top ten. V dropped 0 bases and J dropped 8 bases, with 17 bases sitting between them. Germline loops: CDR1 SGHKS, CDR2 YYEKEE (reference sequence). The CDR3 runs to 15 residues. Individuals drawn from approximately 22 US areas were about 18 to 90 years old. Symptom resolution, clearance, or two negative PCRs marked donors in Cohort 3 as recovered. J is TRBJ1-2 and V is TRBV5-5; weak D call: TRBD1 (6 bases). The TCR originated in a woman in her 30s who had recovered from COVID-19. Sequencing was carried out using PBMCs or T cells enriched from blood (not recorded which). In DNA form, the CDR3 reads TGTGCCAGCAGCTTGGCCTACGGGACAACGGACGGCTACACCTTC. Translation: CASSLAYGTTDGYTF.